This T cell receptor (beta chain) was observed in a study of cytomegalovirus exposure and HLA in healthy donors (dated by TCRdb to the late 2010s). Turning to the overall study: According to an earlier analysis of 450 to 650 of the donors, roughly 180 million T cells yielded over 90 million unique TCR beta sequences and 276 Gb of sequence data. About 5 DR-DQ haplotypes were handled as single units for association and clustering, since linkage in the cohort was strong. Of the approximately 400 genotyped donors, approximately 81% were placed in the genetic ancestry cluster associated with self-reported Caucasian donors. Alongside the repertoire data, information on donor age, sex, ethnicity and CMV serostatus was compiled. In a later genetic analysis, genome-wide SNP genotypes for about 65% of the roughly 670 donors were used, and that subset was treated as a discovery cohort. The study aimed to test whether signatures of past pathogen exposure could be identified by cataloging public T cell receptors. In addition to the first cohort of approximately 650 subjects, a separate validation cohort of 120 different subjects was used. HLA typing covered class I and class II loci at four-digit resolution. The number of typed donors differed by locus: roughly 629-630 for A, B, C, DRB1 and DQB1; about 520 for DQA1; 606 for DPA1; and 400 to 480 for DPB1. On average, roughly 200,000 unique TCR beta nucleotide sequences were sequenced per donor among about 400 genotyped donors of the cohort, with around 19% of those sequences being non-productive. A later analysis re-analyzed previously published TCR beta repertoires from 660 or so donors and added high-resolution HLA genotyping to study TCR occurrence patterns. An early release that covered some 640 HLA-typed donors contained approximately 290 gigabases of sequencing data and tens of millions of unique TCR sequences. The study combined high-throughput TCR immunosequencing, statistical association of individual TCRs with disease status, and machine learning to predict cytomegalovirus infection status. Every repertoire in the discovery cohort had been generated on one and the same sequencing platform. The later analysis used no new phenotypic data to find candidate immune exposures, relying instead on TCR beta sequences and their occurrence across donors. An earlier analysis of 587 of the donors used high-throughput TCR beta sequencing to judge whether each TCR beta V gene segment behaved as functional or pseudogenic. The study used immunosequencing to profile the T cell repertoires of under 700 subjects and linked those repertoires to cytomegalovirus serostatus.

Findings and caveats that apply to the study as a whole: The study listed 150 to 200 TCR beta chains as associated with cytomegalovirus. In a later analysis, HLA-associated TCR beta chains showed more clonal expansion and lower generation probabilities than non-associated chains that were equally common. Because HLA typing was unavailable for some donors at each locus, only the typed subset was used in association tests. Specific HLA alleles were associated with around 18,000 TCR beta sequences at a false discovery rate of 0.05 in a later analysis. V-gene and J-gene trimming of TCR beta chains was associated with a missense DCLRE1C variant in a later genetic analysis, and the association was replicated in an independent cohort. Broadly in line with IMGT annotations, most TCR beta V segments showed up in productive rearrangements about 87% or about 30% of the time in an earlier analysis of several hundred of the donors. In a later analysis, TCR association rates were found to vary across HLA loci, with the most associated TCRs seen for DRB1 alleles and the fewest for HLA-C alleles. Assigning TCR associations to individual alleles was difficult when HLA alleles, especially DR and DQ, strongly co-occurred. According to the authors, the approach could potentially be generalized to other disease states and immunological phenotypes. For the cohort, immune exposure information was limited to CMV serostatus. Because counts were too low, about 17 rarely observed V segments, including chromosome 9 orphons, were excluded from the earlier analysis of several hundred of the donors. Roughly uniform sequencing depth across donors was assumed in presence/absence analyses, although this assumption may not hold. While some public TCRs were present in many individuals, most TCR sequences turned up only very rarely across donors. A cluster of highly shared sequence variants was judged likely to represent a technical artifact of the sequencing pipeline. A further reported finding was that TCR beta sequences accurately predicted the HLA-A and HLA-B alleles for most subjects in the first cohort. Most CMV-associated TCR beta chains appeared to be HLA-restricted in a later analysis, and the HLA associations seemed to be driven largely by CMV exposure. In vitro tests confirmed that a few of the cytomegalovirus-associated TCR beta chains recognize cytomegalovirus antigens. Correlated functional status among segregating V segments might reflect linkage disequilibrium, but an unknown experimental factor could not be ruled out. Because the 87-base-pair reads could not distinguish some IMGT-functional V segments, including TRBV6-2 and TRBV6-3, those segments were excluded. According to a later analysis, parvovirus B19, influenza, CMV and Epstein-Barr virus appeared linked to several top co-occurrence clusters. According to a later genetic analysis, donors in an Asian-associated ancestry cluster had fewer N-insertions in productive TCRs than the approximately 710-donor mean. Cytomegalovirus status was reported to be diagnosed by the classifier with high specificity and sensitivity in both the original and validation cohorts. The cohort was sequenced for TCR beta chains only, and without alpha or paired-chain data the features that could be detected were limited.

The method was the immunoSEQ multiplex PCR assay. A mixture of 60 forward primers for TCR Vbeta segments and 13 reverse primers for TCR Jbeta segments was used in the multiplex PCR. Amplification of the CDR3 region of rearranged TCR beta genes was performed with a multiplex PCR assay on genomic DNA. The Illumina HiSeq System was used to sequence the amplified TCR beta libraries as 87-base-pair reads. In the original analysis: A later analysis counted tens of millions of unique TCR beta chains across the 640 or so repertoires, and roughly 10 million of these chains were shared by at least two donors. A nearest-neighbor algorithm error-corrected the raw reads and collapsed the reads into unique sequences, merging closely related sequences to remove PCR and sequencing errors. V, D and J gene segments were assigned by aligning CDR3 sequences to IMGT reference sequences. For a sequence to be retained, a match of at least six nucleotides to both a V gene segment and a J gene segment was required. A rearrangement was called productive if the CDR3 had no stop codons and remained in frame with V and J, and every other rearrangement was called non-productive. Following IMGT convention, CDR3 was defined as the stretch from the second conserved V-encoded cysteine up to the conserved J-encoded phenylalanine. In an earlier analysis of 550 to 650 of the donors, sequences lacking an unambiguous match to a single V gene segment were excluded. An earlier analysis of a few hundred of the donors called V segments functional above 56.7% productive rearrangements and segregating when the between-donor standard deviation exceeded 5%. A statistical classification framework was built for diagnosing cytomegalovirus status from the catalog of TCR beta chain sequences. A later analysis assigned V and J genes by comparing TCR nucleotide sequences with IMGT/GENE-DB human TR gene sequences. Using the TCRdist pipeline, a later analysis assigned CDR3 sequences along with most-parsimonious VDJ recombination scenarios. In a later analysis, each TCR beta chain was defined by its CDR3 amino acid sequence together with its V-gene family, and reads without a unique V-gene family were excluded. To address suspected cross-contamination and a sequencing artifact, a later analysis removed 592 highly shared, low-generation-probability nucleotide sequences. In a later analysis, a clonal expansion index was calculated for each public chain from normalized within-repertoire ranks of inferred template counts. Generation probabilities in a later analysis came from a VDJ recombination model fitted to out-of-frame rearrangements, and those results were checked against IGoR. In a later analysis, TCR-TCR, TCR-HLA and TCR-CMV co-occurrence was scored with hypergeometric tests, and a repertoire-size bias correction was applied to TCR pairs. In a later analysis, false discovery rates were estimated by permuting HLA or CMV assignments 20 times. A later analysis grouped co-occurring TCRs with DBSCAN, adding TCRdist sequence similarity when clustering within HLA-allele-positive subsets. Repertoires with fewer than 30,000 or more than 120,000 public chains, plus five repertoires with anomalous nucleotide sharing, were excluded from co-occurrence clustering. TCRdb took over this immuneACCESS table, retaining in-frame rearrangements with V and J assigned. Such tables are incomplete; in checked studies, under half of the missing clones stem from an unresolved V gene, and the remainder is unexplained. Clone size and V and J calls were adopted from that table, with D and trimming inferred from the DNA. Within this sample are approximately 250,000 clones, with 70% to 90% of them counted one time only. The biggest ten clones account for 0.24% of the sample.

A word on this clone: Its binding antigen is unknown. It has no much larger one-base neighbor in the sample; base qualities were not kept.

V drops 5 bases and J drops 10 bases, leaving 9 bases in between. CDR1 SGHVS and CDR2 FQNEAQ were looked up in the germline V gene. The CDR3 covers 12 residues, taking in both the cysteine and the phenylalanine. The entry retains the CDR3 DNA only, 36 bases that are in frame from base 1. The cohort was made up of around 720 healthy bone marrow donors. At the time of sampling, all cohort members were nominally healthy, though unrecorded immune exposures were likely present. The donor tested CMV seronegative and was one of the 352 seronegative cohort members. Every donor gave a peripheral blood sample, and the peripheral blood mononuclear cells from that sample were used for TCR beta sequencing. Genomic DNA extraction from the blood cell samples was performed with the Qiagen DNeasy Blood Extraction Kit.

Material for sequencing was PBMCs. The receptor was derived from a girl aged 2-10 years in good health and CMV-seronegative. Rearrangement joined TRBV7-8 to TRBJ1-6, and perhaps TRBD1 as D gene, on 6 matching bases. The CDR3 reads CASSHRVSPLHF. The nucleotide sequence reads as follows: TGTGCCAGCAGCCACAGGGTATCACCCCTCCACTTT.